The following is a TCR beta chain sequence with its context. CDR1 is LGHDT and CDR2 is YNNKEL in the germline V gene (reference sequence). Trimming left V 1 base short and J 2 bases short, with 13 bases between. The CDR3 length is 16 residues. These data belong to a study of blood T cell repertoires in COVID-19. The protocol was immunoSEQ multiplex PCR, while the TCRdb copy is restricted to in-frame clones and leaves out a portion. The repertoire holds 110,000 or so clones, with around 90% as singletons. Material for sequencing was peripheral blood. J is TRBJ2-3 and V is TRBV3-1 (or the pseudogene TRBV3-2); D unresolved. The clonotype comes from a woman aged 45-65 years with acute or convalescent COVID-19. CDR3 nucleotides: TGTGCCAGCAGCCAAGCCAGACTGATCAACACAGATACGCAGTATTTT. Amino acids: CASSQARLINTDTQYF.